A single sample gave rise to the 13 T cell receptor beta chains below, sequenced in a study of regulatory T cells in long-lasting Graves disease. Both iRepertoire HTBI primers and Arm-PCR of CDR3 regions were used to build the TCR beta libraries. TCRdb used MiXCR to reprocess the multiplex PCR reads, holding one entry per CDR3 protein. The sample includes hundreds of thousands of distinct CDR3 sequences, approximately 22% of them seen just once. As for time point: persistent/refractory GD, antithyroid drugs over 5 years with positive TRAb. With RNA extracted from PBMCs as input, the TCR library was made. The sequences come from peripheral blood mononuclear cells (PBMCs), collected when the disease was refractory, from a patient treated with antithyroid drugs. The receptor set was obtained from a female donor with Graves disease.

The chain employs TRBV28 and TRBJ2-2, with unresolved D. This CDR3 spans 14 amino acids. The V gene's germline CDR1 is MDHEN and CDR2 SYDVKM. The V and J ends lost 2 bases and 6 bases respectively, with 10 bases between them. The DNA for the CDR3 is TGTGCCAGCAGTTTAACGAGGAGCCCCGGGGAGCTGTTTTTT. This sequence encodes CASSLTRSPGELFF.

This clonotype was seen more than once but under ten times. This chain joins TRBV4-1 and TRBJ2-2; 8 bases are a match to TRBD2. The junction had 7 bases not matched to a gene; V was cut back by 1 base and J by 6 bases. The V gene's germline CDR1 is MGHRA and CDR2 YSYEKL. The CDR3 sequence is 16 residues long. The CDR3 region has the DNA TGCGCCAGCAGCCAAGTATCATCGGGAGGGTCCGGGGAGCTGTTTTTT. This gives the protein CASSQVSSGGSGELFF.

This clonotype was observed at least ten times. The rearrangement joins TRBV28 to TRBJ2-7, with TRBD2 matching over 9 bases. CDR3 length: 17 amino acids. Trimming removed 1 base from V and 3 bases from J; junction bases left unmatched: 10. Germline CDR1 MDHEN, CDR2 SYDVKM. CDR3 nucleotide sequence: TGTGCCAGCAGTTTATCGGGTGGTCCAGCGGGAGGCTACGAGCAGTACTTC. This translates into CASSLSGGPAGGYEQYF.

This clonotype turned up a few times. CDR3 sequence (DNA): TGCAGTGCTATTCCGGGACTAGCGGGAGGACCTACTGGCGAGCAGTACTTC. Its translation: CSAIPGLAGGPTGEQYF. The V call is TRBV20-1, the J call TRBJ2-7; 15 bases map to TRBD2. V lost 4 bases, J lost 6 bases, and 13 bases stayed unmatched. The CDR3 is made up of 17 amino acids. Per the germline V gene, CDR1 is DFQATT and CDR2 is SNEGSKA (reference sequence).

This clonotype was counted many times. The V and J genes are TRBV6-1 and TRBJ1-1; D call uncertain. Between the trimmed V and J ends, which lost 7 bases and 5 bases, there was a span of 17 bases. This CDR3 is built from 14 residues. Germline CDR1 MNHNS, CDR2 SASEGT. The CDR3 spells CASTHNSPGTEAFF. The CDR3 DNA sequence: TGTGCCAGCACCCACAACAGTCCGGGGACTGAAGCTTTCTTT.

The chain couples TRBV15 to TRBJ2-7, with 15 bases identical to TRBD2. Germline values: CDR1 LNHNV, CDR2 YYDKDF (reference sequence). This CDR3 spans 14 amino acids. V trimming: 10 bases; J trimming: 1 base; junction bases outside the gene matches: 2. This chain's CDR3 is CARTSGGASYEQYF. In DNA, the CDR3 is TGTGCCAGGACTAGCGGGGGGGCATCCTACGAGCAGTACTTC.

V gene TRBV13 combines with J gene TRBJ2-7, with 10 bases identical to TRBD1. Unmatched junction bases numbered 4, after V lost 5 bases and J lost 3 bases. Looked up from germline, CDR1 is PRHDT and CDR2 is FYEKMQ (reference sequence). This CDR3 comprises 14 residues. CDR3 nucleotides: TGTGCCAGCAGCCAAAGGACAGGGGGCTACGAGCAGTACTTC. It encodes CASSQRTGGYEQYF.

This clonotype was counted only a few times. The V gene is TRBV29-1, the J gene TRBJ2-7; D may be TRBD1 (6 bases). This CDR3 region has 12 residues. Germline CDR1 and CDR2: SQVTM and ANQGSEA. Trimming took off 1 base at V and 6 bases at J, with 10 bases between the two ends. The CDR3 sequence: CSVEVQGPEQYF. The CDR3 DNA follows: TGCAGCGTTGAAGTGCAGGGGCCCGAGCAGTACTTC.

In this sample, this clonotype turned up a few times. This CDR3 is CSVPLGGQGAYNEQFF. The DNA for the CDR3 is TGCAGCGTGCCCCTCGGGGGACAGGGTGCCTACAATGAGCAGTTCTTC. The V call is TRBV29-1, the J call TRBJ2-1, with 9 nucleotides matching TRBD1. CDR1 and CDR2 (germline): SQVTM, ANQGSEA. The CDR3 is made up of 16 amino acids. The V gene end was trimmed by 6 bases and the J gene end by 2 bases; junction bases not matched to a gene: 11.

This clonotype has just a few counts. The chain recombines TRBV13 with TRBJ1-1; possibly TRBD1 for D (5 bases). The CDR3 is 13 amino acids. Trimming shortened V by 1 base and J by 6 bases, and 9 bases separated the two germline ends. The germline V gene has CDR1 PRHDT and CDR2 FYEKMQ (reference sequence). The CDR3 loop reads CASSLDWGAEAFF. The CDR3 DNA reads TGTGCCAGCAGCTTAGATTGGGGGGCTGAAGCTTTCTTT.

This clonotype was observed many times. This chain connects TRBV15 to TRBJ2-5; D ambiguous. The CDR3 has 15 residues. Germline lookup yields CDR1 LNHNV and CDR2 YYDKDF (reference sequence). The V end was cut by 1 base, the J end by 1 base, with 10 bases between. The chain's CDR3 is CATSRGRLSQETQYF. DNA of the CDR3: TGTGCCACCAGCAGAGGCCGACTGAGCCAAGAGACCCAGTACTTC.

V is TRBV20-1 and J is TRBJ2-7, with 14 bases fitting TRBD2. The length of the CDR3 is 17 residues. The germline V gene encodes CDR1 DFQATT and CDR2 SNEGSKA (reference sequence). Trimming took 3 bases from V and 3 from J; bases not matched to a gene: 10. The CDR3 region is CSASPPGTSGGNYEQYF. DNA for the CDR3: TGCAGTGCTAGTCCTCCCGGGACTAGCGGGGGAAACTACGAGCAGTACTTC.

V and J are TRBV6-5 and TRBJ2-2, with 8 nucleotides matching TRBD2. The germline V gene encodes CDR1 MNHEY and CDR2 SVGAGI. The CDR3 totals 16 residues. V trimming: 0 bases; J trimming: 6 bases; junction bases outside the gene matches: 6. CDR3 sequence: CASSYSVAGFPGELFF. Written as DNA, the CDR3 is TGTGCCAGCAGTTACTCGGTAGCGGGATTCCCCGGGGAGCTGTTTTTT.